A single sample gave rise to the 23 T cell receptor beta chains below, sequenced in a study of shared clonotypes between healthy human individuals. The table came from immunoSEQ multiplex PCR; TCRdb's copy has only in-frame clones and leaves some out. The sample records 1.5 million to 2.5 million clones, roughly 94% being singletons. Naive CD8 cells lacked CD45RO, underwent positive selection for CCR7 and left out terminally differentiated effector memory CD45RA+ cells. Sequencing input: naive CD8+ T cells sorted from blood. The receptors were gathered from a young man in good health.

The chain recombines TRBV4-1 with TRBJ2-7, with D perhaps matching TRBD1 (7 bases). Per the germline V gene, CDR1 is MGHRA and CDR2 is YSYEKL. V lost 4 bases to trimming and J lost 5 bases, with 15 bases between them. CDR3 length equals 14 residues. This chain's CDR3 is CASSPRDSTHEQYF. As DNA, the CDR3 is TGCGCCAGCAGCCCGCGGGACAGCACCCACGAGCAGTACTTC.

CDR3 amino acids: CAISHTPGQVYGYTF. The CDR3 nucleotides read TGTGCCATCAGTCATACTCCGGGACAGGTCTATGGCTACACCTTC. The chain recombines TRBV10-3 with TRBJ1-2, with 8 nucleotides matching TRBD1. The CDR3 covers 15 residues. V shed 5 bases, J shed 4 bases, and the junction held 9 bases outside the gene matches. Germline V lookup: CDR1 ENHRY, CDR2 SYGVKD.

The CDR3 sequence is CASLAFYGYTF. The CDR3 DNA sequence: TGTGCCAGCCTAGCCTTCTATGGCTACACCTTC. The gene calls are TRBV25-1 and TRBJ1-2, with D unresolved. The CDR3 spans 11 residues. Germline-derived CDR1 and CDR2 are MGHDK and SYGVNS. Trimming took off 8 bases at V and 4 bases at J, with 8 bases between the two ends.

The CDR3 protein is CASSGTEQYF. The CDR3 coding sequence is TGTGCCAGCAGCGGGACCGAGCAGTACTTC. The chain links TRBV6-4 to TRBJ2-7; TRBD1 or TRBD2 may be the D gene (5 bases each). CDR1 and CDR2 from the germline V gene are MRHNA and SNTAGT. Trimming removed 6 bases at V and 6 bases at J, with 6 bases between. This CDR3 region has 10 residues.

J is TRBJ2-3 and V is TRBV7-9; TRBD2 matches 8 bases. CDR3 length: 15 amino acids. Germline trimming cut 9 bases from V and 2 bases from J; bases unmatched to any gene: 10. Germline V gene lookup returns CDR1 SEHNR and CDR2 FQNEAQ (reference sequence). The CDR3 DNA sequence: TGTGCCAGTACCGGCCGTGGACTAGCCACAGATACGCAGTATTTT. Translated, it gives CASTGRGLATDTQYF.

V and J are TRBV4-1 and TRBJ2-3, with 16 bases aligning to TRBD2. The CDR3 length is 18 residues. Germline CDR1 MGHRA, CDR2 YSYEKL. Trimming took 1 base from V and 6 from J; bases not matched to a gene: 7. In DNA form, the CDR3 reads TGCGCCAGCAGCCAAGTAGGGACTAGCGGGGGGGTAAGGGATACGCAGTATTTT. It specifies CASSQVGTSGGVRDTQYF.

The rearrangement joins TRBV6-5 to TRBJ2-7, with TRBD2 matching 10 bases. There are 13 residues in the CDR3. Germline loops: CDR1 MNHEY, CDR2 SVGAGI. Losses at the gene ends were 7 bases for V and 4 bases for J; bases not matched to a gene: 4. The CDR3 spells CASNPSGSYEQYF. Written as DNA, the CDR3 is TGTGCCAGCAATCCTAGCGGGAGTTACGAGCAGTACTTC.

A note on this clone: Other nucleotide sequences in the sample specify the same CDR3. The chain is built from TRBV19 and TRBJ2-2; possible D gene TRBD2, 5 bases. V gave up 5 bases and J gave up 5 bases, with 15 bases separating them. In germline, CDR1 is LNHDA, CDR2 SQIVND (reference sequence). CDR3 length: 15 amino acids. The CDR3 protein is CASSGWTENTGELFF. The DNA of the CDR3 is TGTGCCAGTAGTGGATGGACTGAGAATACCGGGGAGCTGTTTTTT.

The gene calls are TRBV5-6 and TRBJ2-7, with 9 bases matching TRBD1. CDR1 SGHDT and CDR2 YYEEEE come from the germline V gene. The CDR3 length is 14 residues. After removal of 3 bases from V and 7 bases from J, the junction contained 8 bases not matched to a gene. CDR3 sequence reads: CASSSMTGGGEQYF. In nucleotides, the CDR3 is TGTGCCAGCAGCTCTATGACAGGGGGTGGGGAGCAGTACTTC.

This clone was observed a single time. The genes are TRBV5-1 and TRBJ1-1; D is uncertain. Between the trimmed V and J ends, which lost 0 bases and 7 bases, there was a span of 13 bases. The CDR3 totals 14 residues. In germline, CDR1 is SGHRS, CDR2 YFSETQ. CDR3 residues: CASSLAVGYVEAFF. The DNA for the CDR3 is TGCGCCAGCAGCTTGGCCGTGGGGTATGTTGAAGCTTTCTTT.

The V and J genes are TRBV5-6 and TRBJ2-2, with 7 positions matching TRBD2. Germline CDR1 and CDR2: SGHDT and YYEEEE. This CDR3 has 19 residues. Losses at the gene ends were 1 base for V and 7 bases for J; bases not matched to a gene: 19. The CDR3 sequence is CASSLWLSGLSVWDGELFF. The DNA of the CDR3 is TGTGCCAGCAGCTTGTGGCTTTCGGGACTATCCGTCTGGGACGGGGAGCTGTTTTTT.

This chain uses TRBV15 with TRBJ1-1; D is perhaps TRBD1 (5 bases). The CDR3 extends over 16 amino acids. V lost 1 base to trimming and J lost 0 bases, with 12 bases between them. From germline, CDR1 is LNHNV and CDR2 YYDKDF (reference sequence). CDR3 residues: CATSRGRAGMNTEAFF. In nucleotides, the CDR3 is TGTGCCACCAGCAGAGGCCGGGCAGGGATGAACACTGAAGCTTTCTTT.

V and J are TRBV5-1 and TRBJ1-1, with D maybe TRBD1 (5 bases). Per germline, CDR1 SGHRS and CDR2 YFSETQ. The CDR3 has 14 residues. Trimming left V 4 bases short and J 0 bases short, with 10 bases between. CDR3 residues: CASSPWGVNTEAFF. DNA for the CDR3: TGCGCCAGCAGCCCTTGGGGGGTGAACACTGAAGCTTTCTTT.

The rearrangement links TRBV15 to TRBJ1-2; D is uncertain. Germline V gene data show CDR1 as LNHNV and CDR2 as YYDKDF (reference sequence). Between the trimmed V and J ends, which lost 0 bases and 7 bases, there was a span of 18 bases. CDR3 length: 16 residues. Here the CDR3 DNA reads TGTGCCACCAGCAGAGATCTCGGGGTTCCCGCCTTTGGCTACACCTTC. Its protein product is CATSRDLGVPAFGYTF.

This chain joins TRBV4-1 and TRBJ2-7; TRBD1 aligns across 9 bases. The CDR3 runs to 16 residues. CDR1 and CDR2 from the germline V gene are MGHRA and YSYEKL. V shed 3 bases, J shed 7 bases, and the junction held 13 bases outside the gene matches. CDR3 protein: CASSHYPGTGTGEQYF. CDR3 coding DNA: TGCGCCAGCAGCCACTACCCCGGGACAGGGACGGGGGAGCAGTACTTC.

V and J are TRBV4-1 and TRBJ2-7; D might be TRBD2 (6 bases). The CDR3 runs 13 residues. The V end was cut by 6 bases, the J end by 2 bases, with 11 bases between. Germline V gives CDR1 MGHRA, CDR2 YSYEKL. In DNA, the CDR3 is TGCGCCAGCAGTTTTAGCGGAACCTACGAGCAGTACTTC. Amino acid sequence: CASSFSGTYEQYF.

The CDR3 sequence is CASSLGQKAEKLFF. The CDR3, as DNA: TGTGCCAGCAGCCTGGGGCAGAAGGCTGAAAAACTGTTTTTT. The rearrangement joins TRBV6-5 to TRBJ1-4, with D possibly TRBD1 on 5 matching bases. The length of the CDR3 is 14 residues. Per the germline V gene, CDR1 is MNHEY and CDR2 is SVGAGI. The V end lost 6 bases, the J end lost 7 bases, and 15 bases lay between the germline ends.

The chain joins TRBV11-3 to TRBJ2-7, with 7 bases identical to TRBD1. V trimming: 5 bases; J trimming: 2 bases; junction bases outside the gene matches: 6. The germline CDR1 and CDR2 sequences are SGHNT and YENEEA. This CDR3 is built from 14 residues. The CDR3 reads CASSNRDSPYEQYF. The CDR3 DNA is TGTGCCAGCAGCAACCGGGACAGCCCCTACGAGCAGTACTTC.

This chain joins TRBV28 and TRBJ1-1; D possibly corresponds to TRBD1 (6 bases). The germline gives CDR1 MDHEN, CDR2 SYDVKM. The germline V and J ends were trimmed by 7 bases and 7 bases, with 16 bases remaining between them. The CDR3 loop spans 13 amino acids. The CDR3 region is CASTPIGQLEAFF. CDR3 nucleotides: TGTGCCAGCACCCCCATCGGACAGCTTGAAGCTTTCTTT.

The genes are TRBV28 and TRBJ2-7; tentatively, D is TRBD2 (6 bases). From germline, CDR1 is MDHEN and CDR2 SYDVKM. CDR3 length: 15 residues. With 3 bases removed from V and 5 bases from J, the gap between germline ends came to 17 bases. Written as DNA, the CDR3 is TGTGCCAGCAGTTTTAGGGGACTTGGTTCGGACGAGCAGTACTTC. It encodes CASSFRGLGSDEQYF.

J is TRBJ1-5 and V is TRBV11-2; D remains unclear. Trimming shortened V by 2 bases and J by 7 bases, and 12 bases separated the two germline ends. The CDR3 is 14 amino acids. The V gene's germline CDR1 is SGHAT and CDR2 FQNNGV. The CDR3 protein is CASSLSPAGQPQHF. The CDR3 DNA reads TGTGCCAGCAGCTTATCTCCGGCGGGGCAGCCCCAGCATTTT.

The chain recombines TRBV6-5 with TRBJ2-7; 7 positions agree with TRBD1. Germline-derived CDR1 and CDR2 are MNHEY and SVGAGI. There are 15 residues in the CDR3. The V gene end was trimmed by 4 bases and the J gene end by 1 base; junction bases not matched to a gene: 7. The CDR3 protein is CASSSSPTGSYEQYF. Written as DNA, the CDR3 is TGTGCCAGCAGTTCCAGCCCGACAGGGTCCTACGAGCAGTACTTC.

The J gene is TRBJ1-4, the V gene TRBV28, with TRBD1 matching 8 bases. The CDR3 is 14 amino acids. V lost 7 bases and J lost 7; bases outside the gene matches: 8. Germline loops: CDR1 MDHEN, CDR2 SYDVKM. This CDR3 is CASIQGAGIEKLFF. Here the CDR3 DNA reads TGTGCCAGCATCCAGGGGGCTGGGATTGAAAAACTGTTTTTT. The full variable domain, rest sourced from reference TRBV28 and TRBJ1-4, is DVKVTQSSRYLVKRTGEKVFLECVQDMDHENMFWYRQDPGLGLRLIYFSYDVKMKEKGDIPEGYSVSREKKERFSLILESASTNQTSMYLCASIQGAGIEKLFFGSGTQLSVL.